These T cell receptor beta chains were read from a single sample in a study of T cells expressing NK-cell markers. For each CDR3 protein, TCRdb gives one entry from its re-call of the 5' RACE reads, without DNA. This sample's table reports 150,000 to 180,000 distinct CDR3 sequences. Input material: blood T cells: a sorted CD56 or NKG2C T cell subset, CD4+ or CD8+ T cells, or bulk PBMC T cells (not recorded which). The origin of the receptors is a woman in her forties or fifties in good health. Both conserved end residues are part of each CDR3. Each record gives: V gene, J gene, CDR3 protein.

>TRBV18|TRBJ2-1
CASSLSGDIRNEQFF
>TRBV12-5|TRBJ2-3
CASGLSTDTQYF
>TRBV4-1|TRBJ1-5
CASSHIGIFNQPQHF
>TRBV12-3/TRBV12-4|TRBJ2-1
CASSLMTSEYNEQFF
>TRBV20-1|TRBJ1-2
CSVFQGTYGYTF
>TRBV20-1|TRBJ2-3
CSARNFAGGTGPDTQYF
>TRBV29-1|TRBJ2-1
CSVIRSEKDNNEQFF
>TRBV5-1|TRBJ2-3
CASSLGGLAGAADTQYF
>TRBV5-1|TRBJ2-1
CASSLNPGDWFF
>TRBV5-1|TRBJ2-4
CASSLAAGLADIQYF
>TRBV7-9|TRBJ2-7
CASSPPSPGQGPYEQYF
>TRBV4-1|TRBJ1-1
CASSHGNTEAFF
>TRBV4-1|TRBJ2-1
CASSLAGGSTEQFF
>TRBV7-9|TRBJ2-3
CASSPKREPDTQYF
>TRBV20-1|TRBJ1-4
CSARERENQKLFF
>TRBV29-1|TRBJ2-5
CSVQGGTGRAAETQYF
>TRBV23-1|TRBJ2-7
CASTHSYEQYF
>TRBV7-9|TRBJ2-3
CASSFEVGEASSRDTQYF
>TRBV21-1|TRBJ2-5
CASTSGGRSGEETQYF
>TRBV14|TRBJ2-2
CASSQADTGELFF
>TRBV4-1|TRBJ1-2
CASGQGTQYGYTF
>TRBV20-1|TRBJ2-7
CSAKPLGTRWPNEQYF
>TRBV4-1|TRBJ2-1
CASSRASGEQFF
>TRBV7-9|TRBJ2-3
CASSLASGGRTDTQYF
>TRBV3-1|TRBJ2-2
CASSYLRSGRVDTGELFF
>TRBV20-1|TRBJ1-3
CSAQQGVSGNTIYF
>TRBV12-3/TRBV12-4|TRBJ2-7
CATGQSSSYEQYF
>TRBV5-6|TRBJ2-1
CASSFGDRGYNEQFF
>TRBV10-2|TRBJ1-2
CASLGTGDYGYTF
>TRBV6-2/TRBV6-3|TRBJ2-5
CASSYELQETQYF
>TRBV14|TRBJ1-1
CASSQDHHGGSLRYTEAFF
>TRBV4-1|TRBJ2-2
CASSRLVSGELFF
>TRBV24-1|TRBJ2-4
CATSDLRDRGGNIQYF
>TRBV7-9|TRBJ2-1
CASSLSPKNNEQFF
>TRBV19|TRBJ1-5
CASSVTQGRRNQPQHF
>TRBV12-3/TRBV12-4|TRBJ1-1
CASRIRGGWNTEAFF
>TRBV5-7|TRBJ2-3
CARSFKTESTDTQYF
>TRBV7-8|TRBJ2-5
CASSLSLKPTGGQDQETQYF
>TRBV4-1|TRBJ1-1
CASSQDGGGNTEAFF
>TRBV12-5|TRBJ2-7
CASGQPGQGNDEQYF
>TRBV28|TRBJ2-7
CATSPGLIFEQYF
>TRBV29-1|TRBJ2-2
CSVGDFVTGELFF
>TRBV11-2|TRBJ2-2
CASSLSGDNTGELFF
>TRBV11-1|TRBJ2-3
CASSLATRETDTQYF
>TRBV4-1|TRBJ1-1
CASSQDGRENTEAFF
>TRBV29-1|TRBJ1-2
CSVEGSQGPNYGYTF
>TRBV11-3|TRBJ1-1
CASSPMGGAMTEAFF
>TRBV7-9|TRBJ2-3
CASSLVLGQEDTQYF
>TRBV14|TRBJ2-1
CASSNLGLAAYNEQFF
>TRBV30|TRBJ2-7
CAWSQGISYEQYF
>TRBV2|TRBJ1-5
CASSAGFSNQPQHF
>TRBV7-6|TRBJ2-1
CASSSSPGVGAEQFF
>TRBV12-3/TRBV12-4|TRBJ1-5
CASSLARAGNQPQHF
>TRBV3-1|TRBJ2-1
CASSQDQGPNEQFF
>TRBV9|TRBJ2-1
CASSVGGDEQFF
>TRBV6-5|TRBJ2-5
CASSPSETQYF
>TRBV27|TRBJ2-1
CASSFWPPSSYNEQFF